Included here is one TCR beta chain sequence, with context. The antigen remains undetermined. Some clones are missing from TCRdb's copy, which holds only in-frame ones; the method was immunoSEQ multiplex PCR. The repertoire holds 60,000 to 65,000 clones, around 89% seen once, with around 12% in the top ten. The sample is drawn from a study of PD-1 blockade in classical Hodgkin lymphoma. Findings of the study overall: By C4D1 there was a significant rise in CD4+ TCR diversity but not in CD8+ TCR diversity. Newly diagnosed patients and complete responders had comparable diversity at baseline.

Relapses following autologous stem cell transplantation were seen in all patients, with brentuximab vedotin exposure varying. Patients' outcomes at their best amounted to complete response, partial response or progressive disease. The CDR3 covers 15 residues. Trimming at V came to 1 base and at J to 3 bases, leaving 1 base not matched to a gene. CDR1 LNHDA and CDR2 SQIVND come from the germline V gene (reference sequence). Sequenced here: peripheral blood mononuclear cells (PBMCs), sampled at baseline. The receptor was derived from a human donor with classical Hodgkin lymphoma. The rearrangement links TRBV19 to TRBJ2-1, with 9 bases fitting TRBD2. Here the CDR3 reads CASSIVRGGYNEQFF. CDR3 DNA: TGTGCCAGTAGTATAGTGCGGGGGGGCTACAATGAGCAGTTCTTC.